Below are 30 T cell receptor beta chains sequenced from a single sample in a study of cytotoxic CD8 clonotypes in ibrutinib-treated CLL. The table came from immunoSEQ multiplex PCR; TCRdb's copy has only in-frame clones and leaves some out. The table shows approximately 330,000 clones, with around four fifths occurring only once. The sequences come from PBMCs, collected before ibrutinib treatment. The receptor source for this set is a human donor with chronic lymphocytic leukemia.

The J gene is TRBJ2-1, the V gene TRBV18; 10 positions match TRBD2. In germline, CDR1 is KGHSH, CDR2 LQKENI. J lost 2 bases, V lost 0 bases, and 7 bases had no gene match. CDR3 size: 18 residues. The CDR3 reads CASSPPGRTSGTYNEQFF. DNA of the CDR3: TGTGCCAGCTCACCACCCGGACGAACTAGCGGGACCTACAATGAGCAGTTCTTC.

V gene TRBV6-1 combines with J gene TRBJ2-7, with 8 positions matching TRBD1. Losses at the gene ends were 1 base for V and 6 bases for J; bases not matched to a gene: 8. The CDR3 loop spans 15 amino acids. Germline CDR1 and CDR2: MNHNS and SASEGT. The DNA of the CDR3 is TGTGCCAGCAGTGAAGTGCGACAGGGGATGGGCGAGCAGTACTTC. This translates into CASSEVRQGMGEQYF.

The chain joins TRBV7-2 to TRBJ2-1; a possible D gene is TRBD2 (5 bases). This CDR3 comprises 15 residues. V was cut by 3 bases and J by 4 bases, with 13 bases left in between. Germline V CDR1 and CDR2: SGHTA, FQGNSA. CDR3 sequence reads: CASSLTLANYNEQFF. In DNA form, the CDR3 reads TGTGCCAGCAGCTTGACCCTAGCCAATTACAATGAGCAGTTCTTC.

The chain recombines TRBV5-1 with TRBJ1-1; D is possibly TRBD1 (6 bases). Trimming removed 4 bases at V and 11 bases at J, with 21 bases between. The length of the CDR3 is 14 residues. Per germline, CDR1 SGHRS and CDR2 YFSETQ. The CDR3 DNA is TGCGCCAGCAGCCGGGACTTACAGGGTCCGGTTGCTTTCTTT. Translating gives CASSRDLQGPVAFF.

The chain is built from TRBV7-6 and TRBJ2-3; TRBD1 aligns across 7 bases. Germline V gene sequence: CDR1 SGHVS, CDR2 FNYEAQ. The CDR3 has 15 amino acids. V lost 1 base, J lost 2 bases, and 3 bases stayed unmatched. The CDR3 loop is CASSLGGQATDTQYF. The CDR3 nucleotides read TGTGCCAGCAGCTTAGGTGGACAGGCCACAGATACGCAGTATTTT. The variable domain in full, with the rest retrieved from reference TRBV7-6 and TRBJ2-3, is GAGVSQSPRYKVTKRGQDVALRCDPISGHVSLYWYRQALGQGPEFLTYFNYEAQQDKSGLPNDRFSAERPEGSISTLTIQRTEQRDSAMYRCASSLGGQATDTQYFGPGTRLTVL.

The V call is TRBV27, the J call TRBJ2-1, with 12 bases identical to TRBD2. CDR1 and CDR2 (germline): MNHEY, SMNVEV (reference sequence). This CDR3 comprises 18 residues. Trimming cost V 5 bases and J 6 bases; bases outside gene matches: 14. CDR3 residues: CASSLRHLAGGPFNEQFF. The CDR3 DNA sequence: TGTGCCAGCAGTCTACGTCACCTAGCGGGAGGGCCGTTCAATGAGCAGTTCTTC.

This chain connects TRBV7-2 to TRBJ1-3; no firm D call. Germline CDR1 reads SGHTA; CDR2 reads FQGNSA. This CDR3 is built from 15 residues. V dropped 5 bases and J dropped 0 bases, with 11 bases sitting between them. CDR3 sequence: CASSLGSISGNTIYF. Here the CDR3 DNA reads TGTGCCAGCAGCCTAGGGTCGATCTCTGGAAACACCATATATTTT.

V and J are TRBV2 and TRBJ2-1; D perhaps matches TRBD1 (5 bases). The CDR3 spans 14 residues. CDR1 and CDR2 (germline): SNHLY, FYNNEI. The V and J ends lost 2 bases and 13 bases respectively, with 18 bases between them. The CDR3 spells CASSENDWGGRQFF. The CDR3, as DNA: TGTGCCAGCAGTGAAAATGATTGGGGCGGACGACAGTTCTTC.

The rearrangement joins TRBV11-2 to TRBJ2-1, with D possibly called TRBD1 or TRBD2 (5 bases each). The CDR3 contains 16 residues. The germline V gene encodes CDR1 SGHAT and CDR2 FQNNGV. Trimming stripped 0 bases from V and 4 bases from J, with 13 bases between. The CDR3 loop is CASSLEGVNPYNEQFF. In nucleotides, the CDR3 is TGTGCCAGCAGCTTAGAGGGGGTTAACCCTTACAATGAGCAGTTCTTC.

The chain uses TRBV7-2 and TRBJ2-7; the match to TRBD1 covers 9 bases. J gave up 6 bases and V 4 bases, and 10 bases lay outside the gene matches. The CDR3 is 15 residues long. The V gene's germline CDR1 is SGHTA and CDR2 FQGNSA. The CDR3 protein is CASSYGTGTLGEQYF. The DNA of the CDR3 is TGTGCCAGCAGCTATGGGACAGGGACTCTGGGCGAGCAGTACTTC.

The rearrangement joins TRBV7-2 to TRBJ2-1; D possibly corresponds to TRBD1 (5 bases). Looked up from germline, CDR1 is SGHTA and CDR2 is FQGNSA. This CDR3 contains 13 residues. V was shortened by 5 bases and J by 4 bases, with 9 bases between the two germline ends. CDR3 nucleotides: TGTGCCAGCAGCCTGGACACATACAATGAGCAGTTCTTC. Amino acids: CASSLDTYNEQFF. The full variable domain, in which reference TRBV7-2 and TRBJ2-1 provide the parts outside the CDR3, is GAGVSQSPSNKVTEKGKDVELRCDPISGHTALYWYRQSLGQGLEFLIYFQGNSAPDKSGLPSDRFSAERTGGSVSTLTIQRTQQEDSAVYLCASSLDTYNEQFFGPGTRLTVL.

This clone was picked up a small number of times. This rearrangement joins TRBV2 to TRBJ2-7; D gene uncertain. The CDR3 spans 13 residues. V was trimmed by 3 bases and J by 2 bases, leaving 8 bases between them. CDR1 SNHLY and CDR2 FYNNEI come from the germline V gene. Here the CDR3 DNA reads TGTGCCAGCAGTGATCGTCAGACCTACGAGCAGTACTTC. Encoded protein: CASSDRQTYEQYF.

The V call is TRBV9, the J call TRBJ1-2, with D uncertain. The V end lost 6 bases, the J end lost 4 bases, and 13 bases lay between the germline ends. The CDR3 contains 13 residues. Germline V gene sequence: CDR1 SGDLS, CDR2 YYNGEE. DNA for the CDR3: TGTGCCAGCAAATTAGACGGCCGCTATGGCTACACCTTC. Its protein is CASKLDGRYGYTF.

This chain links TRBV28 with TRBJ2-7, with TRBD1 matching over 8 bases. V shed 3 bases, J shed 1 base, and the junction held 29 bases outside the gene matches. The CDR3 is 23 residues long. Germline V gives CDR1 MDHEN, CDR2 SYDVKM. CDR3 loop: CASSFLGTGRNKTQKSRSYEQYF. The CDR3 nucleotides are TGTGCCAGCAGTTTTTTAGGGACAGGACGAAATAAAACCCAAAAATCTCGGTCCTACGAGCAGTACTTC.

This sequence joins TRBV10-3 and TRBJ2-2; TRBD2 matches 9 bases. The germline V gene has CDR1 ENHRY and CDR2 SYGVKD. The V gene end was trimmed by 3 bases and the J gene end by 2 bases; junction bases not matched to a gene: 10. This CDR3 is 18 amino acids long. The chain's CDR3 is CAISDPGLADKNTGELFF. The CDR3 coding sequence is TGTGCCATCAGTGATCCGGGACTAGCCGACAAAAACACCGGGGAGCTGTTTTTT.

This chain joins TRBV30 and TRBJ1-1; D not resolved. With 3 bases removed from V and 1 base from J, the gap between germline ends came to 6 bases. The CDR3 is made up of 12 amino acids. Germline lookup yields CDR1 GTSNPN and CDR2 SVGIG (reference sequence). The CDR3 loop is CAWRDGNTEAFF. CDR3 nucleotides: TGTGCCTGGAGGGACGGGAACACTGAAGCTTTCTTT.

The CDR3 sequence: CASSKGLYGYEQYF. CDR3 coding DNA: TGTGCCAGCAGCAAAGGGCTGTATGGGTACGAGCAGTACTTC. V is TRBV21-1 and J is TRBJ2-7. TRBV21-1 is a pseudogene segment. The CDR3 loop spans 14 amino acids.

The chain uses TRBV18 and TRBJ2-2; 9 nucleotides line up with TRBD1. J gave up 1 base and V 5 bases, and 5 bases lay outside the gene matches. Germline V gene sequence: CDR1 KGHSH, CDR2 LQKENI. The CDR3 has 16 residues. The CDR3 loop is CASSTTGGENTGELFF. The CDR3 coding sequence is TGTGCCAGCTCAACGACAGGGGGAGAGAACACCGGGGAGCTGTTTTTT.

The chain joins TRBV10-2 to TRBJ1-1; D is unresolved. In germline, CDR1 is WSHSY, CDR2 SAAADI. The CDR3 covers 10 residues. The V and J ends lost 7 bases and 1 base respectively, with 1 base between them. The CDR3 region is CASKNTEAFF. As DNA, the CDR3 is TGCGCCAGCAAGAACACTGAAGCTTTCTTT.

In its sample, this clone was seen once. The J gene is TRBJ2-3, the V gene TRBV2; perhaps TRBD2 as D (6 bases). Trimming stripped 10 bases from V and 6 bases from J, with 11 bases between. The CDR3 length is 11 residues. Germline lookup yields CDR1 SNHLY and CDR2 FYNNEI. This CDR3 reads CATGRDDTQYF. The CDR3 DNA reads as TGTGCCACGGGGCGGGATGATACGCAGTATTTT. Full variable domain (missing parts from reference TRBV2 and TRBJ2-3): EPEVTQTPSHQVTQMGQEVILRCVPISNHLYFYWYRQILGQKVEFLVSFYNNEISEKSEIFDDQFSVERPDGSNFTLKIRSTKLEDSAMYFCATGRDDTQYFGPGTRLTVL.

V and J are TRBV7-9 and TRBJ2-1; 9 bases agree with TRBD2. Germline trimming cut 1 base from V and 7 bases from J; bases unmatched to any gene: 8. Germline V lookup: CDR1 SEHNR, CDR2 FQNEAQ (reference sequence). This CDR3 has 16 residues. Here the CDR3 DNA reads TGTGCCAGCAGCTTAGGGCTAGCGGGATATGAGAATGAGCAGTTCTTC. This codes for CASSLGLAGYENEQFF.

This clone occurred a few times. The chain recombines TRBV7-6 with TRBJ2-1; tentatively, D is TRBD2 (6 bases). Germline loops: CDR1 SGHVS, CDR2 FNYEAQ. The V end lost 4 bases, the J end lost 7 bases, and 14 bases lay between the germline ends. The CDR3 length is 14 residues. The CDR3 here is CASSSRRRGNEQFF. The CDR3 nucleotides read TGTGCCAGCAGCTCCCGACGACGGGGGAATGAGCAGTTCTTC. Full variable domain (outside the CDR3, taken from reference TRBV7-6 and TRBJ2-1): GAGVSQSPRYKVTKRGQDVALRCDPISGHVSLYWYRQALGQGPEFLTYFNYEAQQDKSGLPNDRFSAERPEGSISTLTIQRTEQRDSAMYRCASSSRRRGNEQFFGPGTRLTVL.

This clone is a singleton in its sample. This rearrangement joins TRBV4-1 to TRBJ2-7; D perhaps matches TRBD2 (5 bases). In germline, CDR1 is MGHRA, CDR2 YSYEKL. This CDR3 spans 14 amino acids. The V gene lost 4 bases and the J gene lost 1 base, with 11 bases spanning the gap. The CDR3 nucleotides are TGCGCCAGCAGCCCCCGTGAGGGATCCTACGAGCAGTACTTC. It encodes CASSPREGSYEQYF.

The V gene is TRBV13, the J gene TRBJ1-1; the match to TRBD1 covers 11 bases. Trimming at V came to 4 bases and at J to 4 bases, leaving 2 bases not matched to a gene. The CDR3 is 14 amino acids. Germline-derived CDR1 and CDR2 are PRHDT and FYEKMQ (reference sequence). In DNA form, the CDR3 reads TGTGCCAGCAGCTACGGGACAGGGGGCACTGAAGCTTTCTTT. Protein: CASSYGTGGTEAFF.

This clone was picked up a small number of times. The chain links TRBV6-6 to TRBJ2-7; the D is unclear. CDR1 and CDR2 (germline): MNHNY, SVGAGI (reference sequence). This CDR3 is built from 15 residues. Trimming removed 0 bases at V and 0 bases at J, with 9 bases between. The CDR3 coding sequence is TGTGCCAGCAGTTACTCGATTTCCCACTCCTACGAGCAGTACTTC. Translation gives CASSYSISHSYEQYF.

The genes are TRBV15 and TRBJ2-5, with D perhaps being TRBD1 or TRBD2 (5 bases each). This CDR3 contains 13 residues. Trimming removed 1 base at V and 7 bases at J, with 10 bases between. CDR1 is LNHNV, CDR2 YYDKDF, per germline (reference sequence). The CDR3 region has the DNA TGTGCCACCAGCAGAGGGGGGTCCGGGACCCAGTACTTC. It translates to CATSRGGSGTQYF.

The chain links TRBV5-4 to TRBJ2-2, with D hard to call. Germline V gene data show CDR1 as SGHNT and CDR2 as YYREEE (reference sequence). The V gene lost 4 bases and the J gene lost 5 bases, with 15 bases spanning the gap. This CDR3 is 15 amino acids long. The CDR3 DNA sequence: TGTGCCAGCAGCCCAGTGGTAGCCGTTACCGGGGAGCTGTTTTTT. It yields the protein CASSPVVAVTGELFF. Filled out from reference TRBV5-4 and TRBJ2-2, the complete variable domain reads ETGVTQSPTHLIKTRGQQVTLRCSSQSGHNTVSWYQQALGQGPQFIFQYYREEENGRGNFPPRFSGLQFPNYSSELNVNALELDDSALYLCASSPVVAVTGELFFGEGSRLTVL.

CDR3 nucleotide sequence: TGTGCCAGCAGTTTAGGCCCCGGGACAGGGCATGGCTACACCTTC. Its translation: CASSLGPGTGHGYTF. The V gene is TRBV27, the J gene TRBJ1-2; 9 bases agree with TRBD1. V lost 2 bases and J lost 6; bases outside the gene matches: 7. Germline V CDR1 and CDR2: MNHEY, SMNVEV (reference sequence). CDR3 size: 15 residues.

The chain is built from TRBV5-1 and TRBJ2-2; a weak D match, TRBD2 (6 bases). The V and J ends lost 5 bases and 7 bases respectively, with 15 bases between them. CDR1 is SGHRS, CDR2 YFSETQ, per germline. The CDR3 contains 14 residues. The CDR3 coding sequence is TGCGCCAGCAGTCTACGGGAGTTCGGCGGGGAGCTGTTTTTT. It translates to CASSLREFGGELFF.

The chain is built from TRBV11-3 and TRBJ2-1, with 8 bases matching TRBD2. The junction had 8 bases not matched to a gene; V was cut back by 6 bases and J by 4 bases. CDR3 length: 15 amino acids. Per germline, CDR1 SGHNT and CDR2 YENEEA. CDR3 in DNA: TGTGCCAGCAGTGGGAAGCGGGAGCGGTACAATGAGCAGTTCTTC. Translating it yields CASSGKRERYNEQFF. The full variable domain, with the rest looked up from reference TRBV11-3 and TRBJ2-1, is EAGVVQSPRYKIIEKKQPVAFWCNPISGHNTLYWYLQNLGQGPELLIRYENEEAVDDSQLPKDRFSAERLKGVDSTLKIQPAELGDSAVYLCASSGKRERYNEQFFGPGTRLTVL.